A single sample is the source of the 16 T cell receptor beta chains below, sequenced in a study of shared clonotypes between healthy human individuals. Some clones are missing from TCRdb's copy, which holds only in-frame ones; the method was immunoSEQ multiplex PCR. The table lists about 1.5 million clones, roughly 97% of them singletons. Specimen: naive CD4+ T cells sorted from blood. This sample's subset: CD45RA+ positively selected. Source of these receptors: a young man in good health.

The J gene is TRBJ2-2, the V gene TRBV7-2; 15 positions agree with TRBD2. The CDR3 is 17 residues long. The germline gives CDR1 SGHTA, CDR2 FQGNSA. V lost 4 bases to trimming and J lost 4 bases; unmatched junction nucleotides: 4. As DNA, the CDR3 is TGTGCCAGCAGCTCCGGACTAGCGGGAGGGCCCACCGGGGAGCTGTTTTTT. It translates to CASSSGLAGGPTGELFF.

This CDR3 is CASSLHSANQPQHF. The CDR3 DNA sequence: TGTGCCAGCAGTTTGCACAGCGCCAATCAGCCCCAGCATTTT. The rearrangement links TRBV28 to TRBJ1-5; the D is unclear. CDR1 is MDHEN, CDR2 SYDVKM, per germline. The CDR3 is made up of 14 amino acids. The V and J ends lost 3 bases and 3 bases respectively, with 9 bases between them.

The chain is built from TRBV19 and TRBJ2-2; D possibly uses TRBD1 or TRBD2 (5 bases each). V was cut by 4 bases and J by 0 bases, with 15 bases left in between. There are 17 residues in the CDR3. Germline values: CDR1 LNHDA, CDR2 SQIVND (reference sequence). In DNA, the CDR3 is TGTGCCAGTAGTAGCTACCCGGGACGGTCGAACACCGGGGAGCTGTTTTTT. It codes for CASSSYPGRSNTGELFF.

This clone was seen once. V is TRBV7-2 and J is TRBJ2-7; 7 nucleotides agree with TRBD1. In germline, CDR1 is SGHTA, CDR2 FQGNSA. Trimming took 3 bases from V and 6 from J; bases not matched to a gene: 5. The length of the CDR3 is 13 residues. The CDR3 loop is CASSFEGATEQYF. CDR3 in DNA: TGTGCCAGCAGCTTCGAGGGGGCTACCGAGCAGTACTTC.

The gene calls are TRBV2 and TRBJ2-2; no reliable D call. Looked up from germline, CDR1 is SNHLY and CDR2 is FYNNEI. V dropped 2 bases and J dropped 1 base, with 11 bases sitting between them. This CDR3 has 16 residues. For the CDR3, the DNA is TGTGCCAGCAGTGAATCCGGAGCGAGGAACACCGGGGAGCTGTTTTTT. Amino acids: CASSESGARNTGELFF.

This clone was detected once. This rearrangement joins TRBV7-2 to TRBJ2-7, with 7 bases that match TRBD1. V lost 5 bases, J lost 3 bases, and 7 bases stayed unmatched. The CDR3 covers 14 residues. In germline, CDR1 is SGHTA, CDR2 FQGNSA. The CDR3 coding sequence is TGTGCCAGCAGCCGTCGGTCAGGGGGCTACGAGCAGTACTTC. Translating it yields CASSRRSGGYEQYF.

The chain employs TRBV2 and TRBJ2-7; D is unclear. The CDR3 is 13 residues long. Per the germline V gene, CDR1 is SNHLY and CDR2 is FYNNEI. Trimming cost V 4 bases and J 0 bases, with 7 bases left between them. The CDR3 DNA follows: TGTGCCAGCAGTGCAGTATCCTCCTACGAGCAGTACTTC. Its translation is CASSAVSSYEQYF.

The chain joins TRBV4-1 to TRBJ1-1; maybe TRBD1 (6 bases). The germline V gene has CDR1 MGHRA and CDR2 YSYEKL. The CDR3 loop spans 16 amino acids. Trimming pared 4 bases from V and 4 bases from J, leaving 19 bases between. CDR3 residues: CASSPRILGGGTEAFF. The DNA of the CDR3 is TGCGCCAGCAGCCCCCGAATCCTAGGGGGGGGCACTGAAGCTTTCTTT.

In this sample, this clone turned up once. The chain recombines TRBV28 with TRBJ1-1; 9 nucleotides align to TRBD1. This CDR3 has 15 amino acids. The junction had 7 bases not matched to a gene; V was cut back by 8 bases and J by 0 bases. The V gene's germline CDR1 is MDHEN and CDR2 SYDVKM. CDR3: CASGQQGAMNTEAFF. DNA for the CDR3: TGTGCCAGCGGGCAACAGGGGGCTATGAACACTGAAGCTTTCTTT.

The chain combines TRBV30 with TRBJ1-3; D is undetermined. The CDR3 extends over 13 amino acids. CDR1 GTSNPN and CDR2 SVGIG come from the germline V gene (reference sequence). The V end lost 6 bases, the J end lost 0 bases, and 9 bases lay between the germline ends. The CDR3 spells CACGVSSGNTIYF. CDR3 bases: TGTGCCTGCGGGGTAAGCTCTGGAAACACCATATATTTT.

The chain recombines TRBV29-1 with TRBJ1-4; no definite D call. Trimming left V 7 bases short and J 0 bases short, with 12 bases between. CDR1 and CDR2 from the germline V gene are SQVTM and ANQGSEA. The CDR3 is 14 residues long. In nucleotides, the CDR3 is TGCAGCGCACAGTCCAGAGCAACTAATGAAAAACTGTTTTTT. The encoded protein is CSAQSRATNEKLFF.

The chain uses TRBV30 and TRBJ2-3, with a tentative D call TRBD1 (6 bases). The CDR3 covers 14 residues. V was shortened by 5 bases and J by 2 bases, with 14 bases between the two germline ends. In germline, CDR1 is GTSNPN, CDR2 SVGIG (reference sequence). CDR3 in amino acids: CAWGGPGSTDTQYF. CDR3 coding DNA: TGTGCCTGGGGGGGCCCGGGTTCCACAGATACGCAGTATTTT.

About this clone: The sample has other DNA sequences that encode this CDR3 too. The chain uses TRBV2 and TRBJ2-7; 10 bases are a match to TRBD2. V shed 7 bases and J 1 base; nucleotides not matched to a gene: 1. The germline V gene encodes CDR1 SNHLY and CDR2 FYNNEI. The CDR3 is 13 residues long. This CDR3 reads CASILAGSYEQYF. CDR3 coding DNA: TGTGCCAGCATACTAGCGGGATCCTACGAGCAGTACTTC.

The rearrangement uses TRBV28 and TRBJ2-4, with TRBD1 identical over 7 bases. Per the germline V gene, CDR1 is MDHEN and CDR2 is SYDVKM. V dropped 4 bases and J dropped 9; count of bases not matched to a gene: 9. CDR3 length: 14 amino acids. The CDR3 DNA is TGTGCCAGCAGTTCCACCCGGACAGGACGCATTCAGTACTTC. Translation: CASSSTRTGRIQYF.

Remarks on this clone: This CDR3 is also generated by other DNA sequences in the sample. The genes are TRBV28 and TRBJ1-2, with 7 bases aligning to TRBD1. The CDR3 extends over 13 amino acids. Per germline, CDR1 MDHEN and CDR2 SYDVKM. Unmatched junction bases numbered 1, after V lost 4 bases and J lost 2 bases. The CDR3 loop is CASSWDSNYGYTF. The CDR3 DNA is TGTGCCAGCAGTTGGGACAGCAACTATGGCTACACCTTC.

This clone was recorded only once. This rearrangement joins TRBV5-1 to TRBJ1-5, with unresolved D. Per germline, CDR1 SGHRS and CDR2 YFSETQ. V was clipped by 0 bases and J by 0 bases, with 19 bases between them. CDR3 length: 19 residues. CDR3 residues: CASSLAEKADRYSNQPQHF. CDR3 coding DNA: TGCGCCAGCAGCTTGGCCGAGAAGGCGGACCGGTATAGCAATCAGCCCCAGCATTTT. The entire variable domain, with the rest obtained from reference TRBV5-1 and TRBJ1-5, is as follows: KAGVTQTPRYLIKTRGQQVTLSCSPISGHRSVSWYQQTPGQGLQFLFEYFSETQRNKGNFPGRFSGRQFSNSRSEMNVSTLELGDSALYLCASSLAEKADRYSNQPQHFGDGTRLSIL.